The entry below gives a single T cell receptor beta chain sequence along with its context. This clone was detected once. The antigen it binds to is not known. There are no base qualities to consult, and no much larger clone falls within one base. The immunoSEQ Assay was used to sequence TCRbeta CDR3 regions. After extraction, genomic DNA underwent amplification by bias-controlled multiplex PCR, followed by high-throughput sequencing. Per the source publication's procedure: To quantify the absolute abundance of every unique TCRbeta CDR3 region, sequences were collapsed and filtered. Usable DNA was measured by amplifying reference genes present in all nucleated cells, and TCRbeta template counts were normalized to that usable DNA to estimate T cell fraction. Repertoire TCRs were annotated as SARS-CoV-2-specific when V gene, CDR3 amino acid sequence and J gene were exactly matched to a known reactive TCR set. The reference SARS-CoV-2 TCR set came from MIRA and was filtered for enrichment in COVID-19-positive ImmuneCODE repertoires, removing public or cross-reactive TCRs. Using the MIRA antigens, annotated TCRs were further analysed by specific ORF or by position within an ORF. Depth was the summed frequency of annotated unique rearrangements, while breadth was defined as annotated unique rearrangements over total unique productive rearrangements. Two-sided Wilcoxon rank-sum tests were used to compare TCR breadth between groups. TCRdb holds this immuneACCESS table with in-frame rearrangements only. Some clones are missing; in checked studies, unresolved V genes explain under half, and the rest has no known cause. V, J and clone size were drawn from that table, and D and trimming were deduced from the DNA. In this sample the table shows 380,000 or so clones, around 82% of which occur a single time. Approximately 7% of the sample comes from the top ten.

The data derive from a study of Ad26.COV2.S vaccination and SARS-CoV-2 variants (dated by TCRdb to the early 2020s). Some background on the complete study: Vaccine-arm donors were drawn from COV1001, a multicentre, randomized, double-blind, placebo-controlled phase I-IIa trial of Ad26.COV2.S in healthy adults. A total of approximately 30 samples were included in the TCR-sequenced set, comprising 19 Ad26.COV2.S vaccine recipients, 5 placebo recipients and 8 SARS-CoV-2 convalescent individuals. Ad26.COV2.S was given intramuscularly at 5x10^10 or 1x10^11 viral particles, as a single shot or as two shots 56 days apart. Trial participants were randomized into five groups of five: low-dose or high-dose Ad26.COV2.S given once or twice, or placebo on both occasions. Investigators did not know the trial group allocation while performing experiments and assessing outcomes. TCRbeta repertoire sequencing served as the tool for gauging how specific and how broad the SARS-CoV-2-reactive T cell receptors were following Ad26.COV2.S vaccination. Here is what the overall study found, with its caveats: Compared with placebo recipients, Ad26.COV2.S recipients showed higher spike-specific TCR breadth (P = 0.0014). Vaccine and placebo recipients had comparable non-spike TCR breadth, which fits with the vaccine containing only spike. After vaccination, substantial breadth of spike-specific CD8+ and CD4+ T cell responses was reported. The study lacked the statistical power to compare responses across vaccine doses or regimens. According to the authors, total T cell responses may have been underestimated by the TCR breadth and depth analyses.

What the treatment or condition label conveys for this sample: over 15 received Ad26.COV2.S at low or high dose, single or two shots; about 5 received placebo; per-sample allocation not given. For vaccine and placebo recipients, repertoires were sequenced using samples collected on day 63 after the first injection. Cohort 1b enrolled fewer than 30 adults aged 18-55 years at a single site in Boston, USA, between 29 July and 7 August 2020. Ad26.COV2.S consisted of a replication-incompetent adenovirus type 26 vector by which a prefusion-stabilized SARS-CoV-2 spike protein from the original Wuhan strain was expressed. From cysteine to phenylalanine, the CDR3 is 15 amino acids long. The sequence is cut down to CDR3 DNA, 45 bases in frame from base 1. V gives up 6 bases and J gives up 1 base, and the segment between their germline ends measures 11 bases. Via the germline V gene, CDR1 is SGHDT and CDR2 YYEEEE.

The sequence was collected from a person between 18 and 65 years old who received the Ad26.COV2.S COVID-19 vaccine or a placebo. This sample comprised peripheral blood, obtained in a trial of Ad26.COV2.S vaccine versus placebo. This sequence uses TRBV5-6 and TRBJ1-6; no D gene can be assigned with confidence. CDR3 region: CASTGGGSYNSPLHF. The DNA is TGTGCCAGCACCGGCGGAGGATCCTATAATTCACCCCTCCACTTT.